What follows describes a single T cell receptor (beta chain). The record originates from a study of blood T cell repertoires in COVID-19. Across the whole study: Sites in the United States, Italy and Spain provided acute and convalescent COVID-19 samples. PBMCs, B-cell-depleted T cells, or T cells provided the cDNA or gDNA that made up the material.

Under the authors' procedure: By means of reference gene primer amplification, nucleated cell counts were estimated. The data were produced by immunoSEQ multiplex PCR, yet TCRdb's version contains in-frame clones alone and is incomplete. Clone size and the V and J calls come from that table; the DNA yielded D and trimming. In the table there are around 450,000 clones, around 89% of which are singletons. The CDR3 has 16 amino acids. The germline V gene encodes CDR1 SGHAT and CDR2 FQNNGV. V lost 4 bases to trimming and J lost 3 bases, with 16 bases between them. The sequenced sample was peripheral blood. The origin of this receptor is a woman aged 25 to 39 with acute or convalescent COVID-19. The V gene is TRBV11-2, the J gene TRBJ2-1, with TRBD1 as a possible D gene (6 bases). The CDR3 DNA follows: TGTGCCAGCAGCTCCGAACAGGGAACCCTCTACAATGAGCAGTTCTTC. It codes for CASSSEQGTLYNEQFF.